The 3 T cell receptor beta chains below were found in one sample sequenced in a study of blood T cell repertoires in COVID-19. The repertoire was sequenced with immunoSEQ multiplex PCR; TCRdb's copy has only in-frame clones and lacks some. The table includes 230,000 or so clones, roughly nine tenths detected once. The sequenced material came from peripheral blood. The receptors originated from a woman in her forties who had recovered from COVID-19.

Comment on this clone: The sample carries other DNA sequences with the same CDR3. The chain combines TRBV11-2 with TRBJ1-3; D unresolved. CDR3 length: 12 amino acids. V lost 5 bases and J 0 bases, leaving 2 bases between the germline ends. Germline V lookup: CDR1 SGHAT, CDR2 FQNNGV. The CDR3 region has the DNA TGTGCCAGCAGCCTCTCTGGAAACACCATATATTTT. Translation gives CASSLSGNTIYF.

The chain employs TRBV6-2 or TRBV6-3 and TRBJ2-1; a possible D gene is TRBD2 (5 bases). In germline, CDR1 is MNHEY, CDR2 SVGEGT. Between the trimmed V and J ends, which lost 2 bases and 9 bases, there was a span of 8 bases. The CDR3 has 12 residues. CDR3 region: CASSYIRGEQFF. The DNA of the CDR3 is TGTGCCAGCAGTTACATTCGGGGTGAGCAGTTCTTC.

The chain has TRBV30 and TRBJ1-2; no clear D. V shed 7 bases and J shed 5 bases, with 20 bases lying between them. The CDR3 runs to 14 residues. Looked up from germline, CDR1 is GTSNPN and CDR2 is SVGIG (reference sequence). CDR3 amino acids: CASRGAPARYGYTF. Here the CDR3 DNA reads TGTGCCTCACGAGGAGCCCCCGCCCGGTATGGCTACACCTTC.